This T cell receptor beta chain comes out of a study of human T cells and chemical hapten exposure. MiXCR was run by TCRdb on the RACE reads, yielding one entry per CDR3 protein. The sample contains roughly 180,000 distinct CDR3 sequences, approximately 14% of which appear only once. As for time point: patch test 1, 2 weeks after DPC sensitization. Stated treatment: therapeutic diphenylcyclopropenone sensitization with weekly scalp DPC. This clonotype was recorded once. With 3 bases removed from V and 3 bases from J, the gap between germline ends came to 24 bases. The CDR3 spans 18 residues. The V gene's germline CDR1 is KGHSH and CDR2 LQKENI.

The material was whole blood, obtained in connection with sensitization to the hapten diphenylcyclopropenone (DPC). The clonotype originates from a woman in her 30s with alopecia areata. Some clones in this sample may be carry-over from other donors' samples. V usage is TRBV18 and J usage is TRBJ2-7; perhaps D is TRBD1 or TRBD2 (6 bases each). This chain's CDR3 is CASSPLGGETGQSYEQYF. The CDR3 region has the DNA TGTGCCAGCTCACCCCTCGGGGGAGAAACCGGACAGAGCTACGAGCAGTACTTC.